Below, 3 T cell receptor beta chains from the same sample are listed, as sequenced in a study of T cells in Graves' hyperthyroidism and ophthalmopathy. Amplification of TCR beta CDR3 regions was performed using RNA transcripts as template. First-round RT-PCR targeting the TCR CDR3 was performed with the HTBI primer set. TCRdb re-analysed the multiplex PCR reads in MiXCR, keeping a single row per CDR3 protein. The sample gives some 300,000 distinct CDR3 sequences, less than 15% of which show up once; around 7.9% is in the top ten. Sequencing used blood. Receptor source: a woman aged 25 to 39 with Graves' hyperthyroidism that later progressed to Graves' ophthalmopathy.

This clonotype occurred once. A much larger clone lies a single base off, so this may be a read error. The V gene is TRBV29-1, the J gene TRBJ2-5; weak D call: TRBD1 (5 bases). Trimming removed 5 bases at V and 1 base at J, with 14 bases between. Germline lookup yields CDR1 SQVTM and CDR2 ANQGSEA. CDR3 length: 14 residues. The DNA for the CDR3 is TGCAGCGTTCCTTCCAGCGACAGCCAAGAGACCCAGTACTTC. This gives the protein CSVPSSDSQETQYF.

This clonotype was seen more than once but under ten times. The J gene is TRBJ1-1, the V gene TRBV29-1, with a possible D match to TRBD1 (5 bases). V lost 7 bases, J lost 8 bases, and 11 bases lay in between. CDR3 length: 10 amino acids. CDR1 and CDR2 (germline): SQVTM, ANQGSEA. The CDR3 bases are TGCAGCGGGTTTAAGGGGGAAGCTTTCTTT. This codes for CSGFKGEAFF.

In its sample, this clonotype was seen many times. The chain employs TRBV6-1 and TRBJ2-4; 8 nucleotides align to TRBD1. This CDR3 spans 16 amino acids. Germline values: CDR1 MNHNS, CDR2 SASEGT. Trimming removed 6 bases from V and 1 base from J; junction bases left unmatched: 8. The CDR3 sequence: CASSNHDRGAKNIQYF. In nucleotides, the CDR3 is TGTGCCAGCAGCAACCACGACAGGGGCGCCAAAAACATTCAGTACTTC.